This T cell receptor beta chain was sequenced for a study of blood T cell repertoires in COVID-19. Study in general: There were acute and convalescent COVID-19 samples, and they came from the United States, Italy and Spain. T cells, B-cell-depleted T cells, or PBMCs supplied cDNA or gDNA.

This clone showed up just a few times. As processed by the authors: Nucleated cell number was recorded as an estimate derived from reference gene primer amplification. The repertoire was sequenced with immunoSEQ multiplex PCR; TCRdb's copy has only in-frame clones and lacks some. Clonal size and the V and J genes are those of that table, whereas D and trimming came from the DNA. The sample lists about 58,000 clones, under 80% seen once, with 4.5% to 6% in the top ten. The CDR3 is 14 amino acids. Germline CDR1 reads MNHEY; CDR2 reads SMNVEV (reference sequence). Trimming took 3 bases from V and 8 from J, leaving 13 bases between them.

The receptor was derived from a human donor in a cohort sampled during active COVID-19. The chain has TRBV27 and TRBJ1-4; no firm D call. The sample comprised peripheral blood. CDR3 sequence reads: CASSFRGVGEKLFF. In nucleotides, the CDR3 is TGTGCCAGCAGTTTTCGGGGAGTAGGAGAAAAACTGTTTTTT. The full variable domain, with the rest looked up from reference TRBV27 and TRBJ1-4, is EAQVTQNPRYLITVTGKKLTVTCSQNMNHEYMSWYRQDPGLGLRQIYYSMNVEVTDKGDVPEGYKVSRKEKRNFPLILESPSPNQTSLYFCASSFRGVGEKLFFGSGTQLSVL.